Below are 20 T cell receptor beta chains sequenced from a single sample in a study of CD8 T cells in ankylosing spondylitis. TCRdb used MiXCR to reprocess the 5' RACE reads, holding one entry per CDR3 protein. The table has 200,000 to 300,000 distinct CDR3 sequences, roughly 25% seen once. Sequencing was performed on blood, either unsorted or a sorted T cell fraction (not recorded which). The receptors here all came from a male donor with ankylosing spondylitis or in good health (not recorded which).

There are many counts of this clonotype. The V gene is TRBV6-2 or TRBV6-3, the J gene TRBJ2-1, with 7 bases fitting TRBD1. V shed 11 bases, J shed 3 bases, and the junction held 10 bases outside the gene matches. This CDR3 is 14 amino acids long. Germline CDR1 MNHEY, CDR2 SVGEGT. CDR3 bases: TGTGCCTCCCGGGACAGCCGATTCTACAATGAGCAGTTCTTC. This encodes CASRDSRFYNEQFF.

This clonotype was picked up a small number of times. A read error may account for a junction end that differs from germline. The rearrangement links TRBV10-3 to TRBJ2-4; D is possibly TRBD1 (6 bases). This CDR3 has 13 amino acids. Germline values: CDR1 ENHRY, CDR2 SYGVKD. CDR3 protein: CAISASPRVGQTF. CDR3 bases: TGTGCCATCAGCGCGTCTCCAAGGGTTGGACAGACCTTC.

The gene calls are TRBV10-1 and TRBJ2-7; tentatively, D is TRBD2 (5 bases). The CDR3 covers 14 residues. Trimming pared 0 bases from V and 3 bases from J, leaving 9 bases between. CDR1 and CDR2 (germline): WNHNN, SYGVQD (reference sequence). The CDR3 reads CASSESIGGYEQYF. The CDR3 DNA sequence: TGCGCCAGCAGTGAGTCGATCGGAGGCTACGAGCAGTACTTC.

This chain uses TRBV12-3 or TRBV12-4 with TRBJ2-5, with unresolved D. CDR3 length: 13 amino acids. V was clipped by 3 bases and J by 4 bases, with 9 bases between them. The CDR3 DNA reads TGTGCCAGCAGTTTTAGCCGGCTAGAGACCCAGTACTTC. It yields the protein CASSFSRLETQYF.

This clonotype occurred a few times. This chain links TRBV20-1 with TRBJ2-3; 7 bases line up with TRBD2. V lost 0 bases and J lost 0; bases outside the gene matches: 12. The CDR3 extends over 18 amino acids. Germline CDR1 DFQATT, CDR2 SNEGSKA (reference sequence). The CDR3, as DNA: TGCAGTGCTAGAGAGTCACTAGCGAGTAGGGCTAGCACAGATACGCAGTATTTT. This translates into CSARESLASRASTDTQYF.

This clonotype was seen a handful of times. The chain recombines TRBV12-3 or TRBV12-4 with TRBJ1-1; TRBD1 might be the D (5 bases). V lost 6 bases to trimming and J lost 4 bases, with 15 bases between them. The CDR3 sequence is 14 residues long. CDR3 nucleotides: TGTGCCAGCAGCCAAGAACGGGGGAGCACTGAAGCTTTCTTT. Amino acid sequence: CASSQERGSTEAFF.

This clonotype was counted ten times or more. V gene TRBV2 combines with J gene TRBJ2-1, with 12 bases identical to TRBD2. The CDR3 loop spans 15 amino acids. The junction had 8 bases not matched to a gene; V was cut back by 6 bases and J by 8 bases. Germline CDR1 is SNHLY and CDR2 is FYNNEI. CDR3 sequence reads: CASRQSSGGVDEQFF. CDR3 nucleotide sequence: TGTGCCAGCAGGCAGTCTAGCGGGGGGGTAGATGAGCAGTTCTTC. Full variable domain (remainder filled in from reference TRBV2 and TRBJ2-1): EPEVTQTPSHQVTQMGQEVILRCVPISNHLYFYWYRQILGQKVEFLVSFYNNEISEKSEIFDDQFSVERPDGSNFTLKIRSTKLEDSAMYFCASRQSSGGVDEQFFGPGTRLTVL.

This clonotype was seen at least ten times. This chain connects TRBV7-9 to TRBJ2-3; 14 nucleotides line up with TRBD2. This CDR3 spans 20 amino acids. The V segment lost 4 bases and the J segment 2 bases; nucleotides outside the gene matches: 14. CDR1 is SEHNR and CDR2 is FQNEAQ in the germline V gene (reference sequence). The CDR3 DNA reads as TGTGCCAGCAGCTCCTGGGGCGGGACTAGCGGGGGATCCAACACAGATACGCAGTATTTT. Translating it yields CASSSWGGTSGGSNTDTQYF.

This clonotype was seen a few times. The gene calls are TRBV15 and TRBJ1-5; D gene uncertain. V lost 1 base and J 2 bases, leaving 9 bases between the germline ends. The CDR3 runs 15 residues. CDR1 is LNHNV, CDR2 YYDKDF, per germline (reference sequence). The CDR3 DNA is TGTGCCACCAGCAGAGCGGGTCTAGGCAATCAGCCCCAGCATTTT. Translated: CATSRAGLGNQPQHF.

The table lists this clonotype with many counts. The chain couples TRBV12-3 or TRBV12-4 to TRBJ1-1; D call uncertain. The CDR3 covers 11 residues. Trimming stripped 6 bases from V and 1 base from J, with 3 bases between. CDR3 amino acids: CASRKNTEAFF. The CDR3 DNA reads TGTGCCAGCAGAAAGAACACTGAAGCTTTCTTT.

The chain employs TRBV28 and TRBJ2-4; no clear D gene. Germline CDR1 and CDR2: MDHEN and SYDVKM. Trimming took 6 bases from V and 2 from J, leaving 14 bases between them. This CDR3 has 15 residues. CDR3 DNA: TGTGCCAGCAGCCCCCCAGAAGGGACCAAAAACATTCAGTACTTC. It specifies CASSPPEGTKNIQYF.

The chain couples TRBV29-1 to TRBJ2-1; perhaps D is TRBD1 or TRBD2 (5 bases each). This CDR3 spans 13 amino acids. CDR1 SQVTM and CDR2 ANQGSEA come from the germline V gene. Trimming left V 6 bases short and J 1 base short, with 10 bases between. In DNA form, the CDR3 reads TGCAGCGTCCGGGACGATTCCTACAATGAGCAGTTCTTC. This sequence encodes CSVRDDSYNEQFF.

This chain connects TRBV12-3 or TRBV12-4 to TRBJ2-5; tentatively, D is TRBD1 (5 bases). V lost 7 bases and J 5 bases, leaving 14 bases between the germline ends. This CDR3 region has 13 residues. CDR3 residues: CASTKGITETQYF. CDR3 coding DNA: TGTGCCAGCACCAAGGGGATCACGGAGACCCAGTACTTC.

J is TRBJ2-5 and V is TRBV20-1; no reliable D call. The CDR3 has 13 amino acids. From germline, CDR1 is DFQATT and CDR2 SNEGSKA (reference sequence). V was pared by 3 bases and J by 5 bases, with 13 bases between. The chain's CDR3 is CSASPPPRETQYF. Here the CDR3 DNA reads TGCAGTGCTAGCCCGCCCCCGCGGGAGACCCAGTACTTC.

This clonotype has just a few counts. Written as DNA, the CDR3 is TGCAGTGCTAGAGATGCCGTCGCGATCAAGGGTCCAGATACGCAGTATTTT. Encoded protein: CSARDAVAIKGPDTQYF. The J gene is TRBJ2-3, the V gene TRBV20-1; D is undetermined. This CDR3 is built from 17 residues. Germline CDR1 reads DFQATT; CDR2 reads SNEGSKA (reference sequence). Trimming took 0 bases from V and 4 from J, leaving 20 bases between them.

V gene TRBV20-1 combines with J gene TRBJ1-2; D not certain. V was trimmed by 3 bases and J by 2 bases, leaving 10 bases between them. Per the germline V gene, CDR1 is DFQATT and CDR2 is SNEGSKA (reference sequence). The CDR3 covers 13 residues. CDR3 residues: CSASLGSNYGYTF. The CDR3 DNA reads TGCAGTGCTAGTCTGGGCTCCAACTATGGCTACACCTTC.

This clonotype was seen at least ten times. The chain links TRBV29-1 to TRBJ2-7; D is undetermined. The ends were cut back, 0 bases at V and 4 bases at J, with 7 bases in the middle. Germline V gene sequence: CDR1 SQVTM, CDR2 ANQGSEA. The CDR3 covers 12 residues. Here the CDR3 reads CSVEDEGYEQYF. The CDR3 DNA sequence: TGCAGCGTTGAAGATGAAGGTTACGAGCAGTACTTC.

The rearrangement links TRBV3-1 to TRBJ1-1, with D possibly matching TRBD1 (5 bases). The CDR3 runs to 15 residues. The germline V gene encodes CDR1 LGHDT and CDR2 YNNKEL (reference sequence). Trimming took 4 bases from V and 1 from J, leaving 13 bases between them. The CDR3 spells CASSRGSSGNTEAFF. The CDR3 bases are TGTGCCAGCAGCCGGGGGAGTTCAGGGAACACTGAAGCTTTCTTT.

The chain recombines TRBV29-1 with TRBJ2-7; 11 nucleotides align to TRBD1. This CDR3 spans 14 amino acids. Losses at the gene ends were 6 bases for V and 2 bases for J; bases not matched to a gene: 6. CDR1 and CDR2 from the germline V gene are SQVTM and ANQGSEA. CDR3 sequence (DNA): TGCAGCGTCGCCCGGACAGGGGGCGCCTACGAGCAGTACTTC. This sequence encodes CSVARTGGAYEQYF.

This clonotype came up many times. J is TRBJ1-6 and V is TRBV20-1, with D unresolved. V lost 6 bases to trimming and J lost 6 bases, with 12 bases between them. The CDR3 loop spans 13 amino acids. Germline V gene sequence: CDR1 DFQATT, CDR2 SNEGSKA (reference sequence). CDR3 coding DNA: TGCAGTGCGGAAAGGGTGGGTAATTCACCCCTCCACTTT. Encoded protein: CSAERVGNSPLHF.